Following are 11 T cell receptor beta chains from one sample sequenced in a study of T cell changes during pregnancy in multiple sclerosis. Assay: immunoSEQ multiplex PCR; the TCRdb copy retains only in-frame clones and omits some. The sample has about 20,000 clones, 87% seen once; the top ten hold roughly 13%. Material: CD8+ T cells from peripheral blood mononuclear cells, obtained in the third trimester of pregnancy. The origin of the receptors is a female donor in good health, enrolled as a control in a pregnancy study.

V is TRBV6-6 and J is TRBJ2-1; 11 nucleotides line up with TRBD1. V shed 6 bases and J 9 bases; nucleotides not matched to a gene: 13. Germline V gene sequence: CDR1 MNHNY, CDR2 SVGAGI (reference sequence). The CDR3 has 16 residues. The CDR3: CASSPQPGQGGSEQFF. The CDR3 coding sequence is TGTGCCAGCAGCCCACAACCGGGACAGGGGGGGAGTGAGCAGTTCTTC.

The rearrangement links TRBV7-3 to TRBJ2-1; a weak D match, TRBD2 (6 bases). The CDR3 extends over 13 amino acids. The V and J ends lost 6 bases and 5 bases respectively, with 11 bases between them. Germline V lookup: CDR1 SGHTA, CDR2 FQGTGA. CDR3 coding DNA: TGTGCCAGCAGGCCCCCGGGGGACAATGAGCAGTTCTTC. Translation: CASRPPGDNEQFF.

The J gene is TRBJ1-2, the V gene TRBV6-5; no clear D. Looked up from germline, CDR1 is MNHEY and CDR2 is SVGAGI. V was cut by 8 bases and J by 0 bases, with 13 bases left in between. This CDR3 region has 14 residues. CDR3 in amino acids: CASGEGTANYGYTF. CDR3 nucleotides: TGTGCCAGCGGGGAGGGTACGGCTAACTATGGCTACACCTTC.

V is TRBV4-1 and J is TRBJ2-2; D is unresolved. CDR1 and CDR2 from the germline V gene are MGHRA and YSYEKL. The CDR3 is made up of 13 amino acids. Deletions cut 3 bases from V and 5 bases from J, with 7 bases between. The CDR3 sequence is CASSQRRTGELFF. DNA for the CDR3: TGCGCCAGCAGCCAGCGTCGGACCGGGGAGCTGTTTTTT.

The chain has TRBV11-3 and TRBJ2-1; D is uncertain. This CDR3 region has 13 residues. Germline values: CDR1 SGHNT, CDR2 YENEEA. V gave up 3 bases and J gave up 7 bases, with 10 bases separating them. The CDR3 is CASSFYDGNEQFF. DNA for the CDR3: TGTGCCAGCAGCTTCTATGACGGGAATGAGCAGTTCTTC.

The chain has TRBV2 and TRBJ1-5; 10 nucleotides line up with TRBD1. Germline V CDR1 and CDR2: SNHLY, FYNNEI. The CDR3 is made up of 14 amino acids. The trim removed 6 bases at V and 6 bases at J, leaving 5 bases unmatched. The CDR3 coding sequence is TGTGCCAGCAGCGGGACAGGGGAGACTCAGCCCCAGCATTTT. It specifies CASSGTGETQPQHF.

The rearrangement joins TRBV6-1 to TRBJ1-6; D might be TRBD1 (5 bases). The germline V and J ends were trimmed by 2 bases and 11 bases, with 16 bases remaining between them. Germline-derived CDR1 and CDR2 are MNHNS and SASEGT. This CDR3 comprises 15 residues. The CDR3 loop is CASSEYDSQTPPLHF. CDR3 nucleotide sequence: TGTGCCAGCAGTGAATATGACAGCCAGACTCCACCCCTCCACTTT.

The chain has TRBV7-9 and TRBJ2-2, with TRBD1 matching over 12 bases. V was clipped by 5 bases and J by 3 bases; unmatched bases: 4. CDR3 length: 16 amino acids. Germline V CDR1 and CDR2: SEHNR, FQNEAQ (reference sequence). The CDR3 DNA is TGTGCCAGCAGCGGGACAGGGGGCGAAGACACCGGGGAGCTGTTTTTT. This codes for CASSGTGGEDTGELFF.

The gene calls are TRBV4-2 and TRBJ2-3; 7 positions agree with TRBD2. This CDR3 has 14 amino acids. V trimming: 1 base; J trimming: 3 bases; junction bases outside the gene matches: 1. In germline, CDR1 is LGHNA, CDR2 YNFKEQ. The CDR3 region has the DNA TGTGCCAGCAGCCAAGTGGGGGGGACAGATACGCAGTATTTT. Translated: CASSQVGGTDTQYF.

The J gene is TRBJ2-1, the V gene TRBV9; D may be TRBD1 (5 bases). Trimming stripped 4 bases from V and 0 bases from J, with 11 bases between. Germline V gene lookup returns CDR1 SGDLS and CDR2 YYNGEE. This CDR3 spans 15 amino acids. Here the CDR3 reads CASSTGTFSYNEQFF. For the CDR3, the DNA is TGTGCCAGCAGCACAGGTACCTTCTCCTACAATGAGCAGTTCTTC.

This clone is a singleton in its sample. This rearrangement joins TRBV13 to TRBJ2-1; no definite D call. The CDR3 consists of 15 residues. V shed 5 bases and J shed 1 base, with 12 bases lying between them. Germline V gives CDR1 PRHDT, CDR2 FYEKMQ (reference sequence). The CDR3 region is CASSREAGSYNEQFF. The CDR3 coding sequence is TGTGCCAGCAGCCGAGAGGCCGGTTCCTACAATGAGCAGTTCTTC.